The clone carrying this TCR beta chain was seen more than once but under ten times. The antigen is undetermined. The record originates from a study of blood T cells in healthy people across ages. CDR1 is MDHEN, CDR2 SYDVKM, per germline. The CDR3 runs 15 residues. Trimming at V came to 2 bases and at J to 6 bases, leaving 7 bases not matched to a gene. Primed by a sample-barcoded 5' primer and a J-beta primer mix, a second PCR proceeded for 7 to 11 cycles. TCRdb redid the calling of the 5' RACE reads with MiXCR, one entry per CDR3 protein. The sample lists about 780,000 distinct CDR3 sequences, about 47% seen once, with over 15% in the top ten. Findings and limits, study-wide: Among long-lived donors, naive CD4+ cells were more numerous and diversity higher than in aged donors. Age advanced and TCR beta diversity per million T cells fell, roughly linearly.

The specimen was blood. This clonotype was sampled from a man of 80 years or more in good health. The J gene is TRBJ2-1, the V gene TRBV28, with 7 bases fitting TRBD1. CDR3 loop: CASSLRQGFSNEQFF. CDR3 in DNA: TGTGCCAGCAGTTTAAGACAGGGATTTTCCAATGAGCAGTTCTTC.